This passage covers 17 T cell receptor beta chains from one sample sequenced in a study of T-cell reconstitution after alpha-beta-depleted transplantation in children. Unique molecular identifiers were used to barcode this TCRbeta library. A single record per CDR3 protein comes from TCRdb applying MiXCR to the PCR reads. The table lists over 100,000 distinct CDR3 sequences, 10% to 13% of them singletons, with roughly a third in the top ten. The sample here was PBMCs, taken before TCRalphabeta/CD19-depleted stem cell transplant. Receptors originate from a boy aged 2-9 years with acute lymphoblastic leukemia, due to receive a stem cell transplant.

In this sample, this clonotype turned up a few times. The chain employs TRBV11-2 and TRBJ2-1; 7 bases align to TRBD1. Germline assignment: CDR1 SGHAT and CDR2 FQNNGV. CDR3 size: 14 residues. Germline trimming cut 3 bases from V and 8 bases from J; bases unmatched to any gene: 7. The CDR3 sequence is CASSFQGVRDEQFF. CDR3 nucleotides: TGTGCCAGCAGCTTTCAGGGGGTCAGAGATGAGCAGTTCTTC.

A few counts support this clonotype. CDR3 region: CASSFRTSGGSPYEQYF. The CDR3 bases are TGTGCCAGCAGTTTCCGGACTAGCGGGGGCTCCCCCTACGAGCAGTACTTC. V gene TRBV12-3 or TRBV12-4 combines with J gene TRBJ2-7, with TRBD2 identical over 13 bases. Trimming removed 3 bases from V and 2 bases from J; junction bases left unmatched: 7. CDR3 length: 17 residues.

CDR3 region: CASSLMAGRLFTNTEAFF. CDR3 nucleotides: TGTGCCAGCAGTTTAATGGCCGGGAGGTTGTTTACGAACACTGAAGCTTTCTTT. The chain recombines TRBV12-3 or TRBV12-4 with TRBJ1-1; no clear D gene. This CDR3 has 18 residues. V was clipped by 2 bases and J by 1 base, with 20 bases between them.

V gene TRBV18 combines with J gene TRBJ2-7; D is unclear. CDR1 KGHSH and CDR2 LQKENI come from the germline V gene. V lost 1 base and J 3 bases, leaving 7 bases between the germline ends. CDR3 length equals 13 residues. The CDR3 loop is CASSPQVGYEQYF. CDR3 coding DNA: TGTGCCAGCTCACCACAGGTGGGCTACGAGCAGTACTTC. The full variable domain, rest sourced from reference TRBV18 and TRBJ2-7, is NAGVMQNPRHLVRRRGQEARLRCSPMKGHSHVYWYRQLPEEGLKFMVYLQKENIIDESGMPKERFSAEFPKEGPSILRIQQVVRGDSAAYFCASSPQVGYEQYFGPGTRLTVT.

The chain carries TRBV11-2 and TRBJ1-4; D might be TRBD1 (6 bases). This CDR3 has 15 residues. Germline V gene lookup returns CDR1 SGHAT and CDR2 FQNNGV. Between the trimmed V and J ends, which lost 3 bases and 7 bases, there was a span of 15 bases. CDR3 DNA sequence: TGTGCCAGCAGCTTCAGACAGGCGGGAAGTGAAAAACTGTTTTTT. Translating it yields CASSFRQAGSEKLFF.

This clonotype was picked up many times. V usage is TRBV7-2 and J usage is TRBJ2-1; D is possibly TRBD2 (6 bases). Deletions cut 5 bases from V and 6 bases from J, with 14 bases between. The CDR3 is made up of 14 amino acids. Germline CDR1 reads SGHTA; CDR2 reads FQGNSA. The CDR3 loop is CASSSTLARNEQFF. The DNA of the CDR3 is TGTGCCAGCAGCAGCACCCTAGCGCGCAATGAGCAGTTCTTC.

This clonotype appeared a few times. J is TRBJ2-3 and V is TRBV10-3; 7 positions match TRBD1. This CDR3 contains 14 residues. Germline values: CDR1 ENHRY, CDR2 SYGVKD. The J segment lost 5 bases and the V segment lost 7 bases, leaving 9 bases of the junction unmatched. CDR3 coding DNA: TGTGCCATCAAGGGAGACAGGGCCTTAGATACGCAGTATTTT. Encoded protein: CAIKGDRALDTQYF.

In this sample, this clonotype turned up a few times. The genes are TRBV5-1 and TRBJ2-7; unclear D gene. Looked up from germline, CDR1 is SGHRS and CDR2 is YFSETQ. The germline V and J ends were trimmed by 0 bases and 1 base, with 5 bases remaining between them. The CDR3 consists of 13 residues. The CDR3 spells CASSLDFSYEQYF. In nucleotides, the CDR3 is TGCGCCAGCAGCTTGGACTTTTCCTACGAGCAGTACTTC.

This clonotype was counted only a few times. The chain links TRBV5-1 to TRBJ1-1, with D tentatively TRBD1 (5 bases). V lost 4 bases, J lost 1 base, and 11 bases lay in between. The germline V gene encodes CDR1 SGHRS and CDR2 YFSETQ. This CDR3 spans 14 amino acids. CDR3 DNA: TGCGCCAGCAGCGGGGGGATTACGAACACTGAAGCTTTCTTT. Protein: CASSGGITNTEAFF.

The J gene is TRBJ2-5, the V gene TRBV9; 10 bases agree with TRBD2. V dropped 4 bases and J dropped 0; count of bases not matched to a gene: 18. The CDR3 is 20 residues long. The germline V gene encodes CDR1 SGDLS and CDR2 YYNGEE. CDR3 amino acids: CASSSSPLSGRPWYQETQYF. CDR3 coding DNA: TGTGCCAGCAGCTCGAGTCCTCTTAGCGGGAGGCCTTGGTACCAAGAGACCCAGTACTTC.

This clonotype was picked up many times. This chain connects TRBV6-6 to TRBJ2-4; no reliable D call. The CDR3 contains 12 residues. Germline lookup yields CDR1 MNHNY and CDR2 SVGAGI (reference sequence). V gave up 10 bases and J gave up 4 bases, with 11 bases separating them. The CDR3 coding sequence is TGTGCCACCGGACCCCCTAAAAACATTCAGTACTTC. It yields the protein CATGPPKNIQYF.

The V and J genes are TRBV11-1 and TRBJ2-2; 9 bases are a match to TRBD1. The CDR3 has 17 residues. Germline loops: CDR1 SGHAT, CDR2 FQDESV (reference sequence). With 5 bases clipped from V and 7 bases from J, the junction kept 14 bases outside the gene matches. The CDR3 loop reads CASSRPSTGGGGGELFF. Here the CDR3 DNA reads TGTGCCAGCAGCCGCCCTTCCACAGGGGGCGGAGGCGGGGAGCTGTTTTTT. The full variable domain, rest sourced from reference TRBV11-1 and TRBJ2-2, is EAEVAQSPRYKITEKSQAVAFWCDPISGHATLYWYRQILGQGPELLVQFQDESVVDDSQLPKDRFSAERLKGVDSTLKIQPAELGDSAMYLCASSRPSTGGGGGELFFGEGSRLTVL.

The rearrangement joins TRBV18 to TRBJ2-5, with unresolved D. Germline V gene sequence: CDR1 KGHSH, CDR2 LQKENI. Between the trimmed V and J ends, which lost 6 bases and 1 base, there was a span of 15 bases. The CDR3 runs 15 residues. The CDR3 loop is CASSQLETIQETQYF. CDR3 nucleotides: TGTGCCAGCTCGCAATTAGAGACAATCCAAGAGACCCAGTACTTC.

This clonotype has a count of ten or more. The chain couples TRBV9 to TRBJ2-1, with 9 bases lining up with TRBD1. V was pared by 0 bases and J by 5 bases, with 9 bases of the junction left unmatched. Germline CDR1 SGDLS, CDR2 YYNGEE. The CDR3 is 17 amino acids. CDR3 nucleotide sequence: TGTGCCAGCAGCGTAGAGGTAGGGACAGGGCCGAACAATGAGCAGTTCTTC. Its protein is CASSVEVGTGPNNEQFF.

This clonotype came up a few times. This chain connects TRBV11-2 to TRBJ1-5; a weak D match, TRBD1 (6 bases). Germline loops: CDR1 SGHAT, CDR2 FQNNGV. The germline V and J ends were trimmed by 0 bases and 7 bases, with 10 bases remaining between them. CDR3 length equals 14 residues. CDR3 DNA: TGTGCCAGCAGCTTAGATCCGGGGGCCCAGCCCCAGCATTTT. Translated: CASSLDPGAQPQHF. Drawing the rest from reference TRBV11-2 and TRBJ1-5, the complete variable domain is EAGVAQSPRYKIIEKRQSVAFWCNPISGHATLYWYQQILGQGPKLLIQFQNNGVVDDSQLPKDRFSAERLKGVDSTLKIQPAKLEDSAVYLCASSLDPGAQPQHFGDGTRLSIL.

This clonotype was counted many times. This chain uses TRBV7-8 with TRBJ2-3; D is unclear. This CDR3 contains 14 residues. Germline-derived CDR1 and CDR2 are SGHVS and FQNEAQ. Trimming shortened V by 5 bases and J by 4 bases, and 13 bases separated the two germline ends. The CDR3 region is CASSAAPRADTQYF. In nucleotides, the CDR3 is TGTGCCAGCAGCGCCGCCCCTAGGGCAGATACGCAGTATTTT. Filled out from reference TRBV7-8 and TRBJ2-3, the complete variable domain reads GAGVSQSPRYKVAKRGQDVALRCDPISGHVSLFWYQQALGQGPEFLTYFQNEAQLDKSGLPSDRFFAERPEGSVSTLKIQRTQQEDSAVYLCASSAAPRADTQYFGPGTRLTVL.

About this clonotype itself: This clone may be a read error of a much larger clone one base away. The chain uses TRBV13 and TRBJ2-2, with 7 bases aligning to TRBD2. The V segment lost 8 bases and the J segment 9 bases; nucleotides outside the gene matches: 9. CDR3 length: 13 residues. The germline V gene encodes CDR1 PRHDT and CDR2 FYEKMQ (reference sequence). This CDR3 reads CASGPGGVRELFF. The CDR3, as DNA: TGTGCCAGCGGCCCTGGGGGGGTCCGGGAGCTGTTTTTT.